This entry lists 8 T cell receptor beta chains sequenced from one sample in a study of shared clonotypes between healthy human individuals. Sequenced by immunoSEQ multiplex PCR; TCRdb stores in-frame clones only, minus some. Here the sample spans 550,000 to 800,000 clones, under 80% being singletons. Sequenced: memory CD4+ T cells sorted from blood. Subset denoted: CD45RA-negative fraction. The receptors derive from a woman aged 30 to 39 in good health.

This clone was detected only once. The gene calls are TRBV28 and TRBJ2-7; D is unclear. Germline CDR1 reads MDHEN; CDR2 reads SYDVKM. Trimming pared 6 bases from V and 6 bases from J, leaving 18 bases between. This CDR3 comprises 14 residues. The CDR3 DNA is TGTGCCAGCAGCCAAGTCACTCCTCGCGGCGAGCAGTACTTC. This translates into CASSQVTPRGEQYF.

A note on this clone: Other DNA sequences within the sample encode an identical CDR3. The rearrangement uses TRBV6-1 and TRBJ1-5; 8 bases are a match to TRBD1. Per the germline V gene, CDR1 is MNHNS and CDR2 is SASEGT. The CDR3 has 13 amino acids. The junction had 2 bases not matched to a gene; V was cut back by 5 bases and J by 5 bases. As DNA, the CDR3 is TGTGCCAGCAGTCCGGACAGGGATCAGCCCCAGCATTTT. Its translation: CASSPDRDQPQHF.

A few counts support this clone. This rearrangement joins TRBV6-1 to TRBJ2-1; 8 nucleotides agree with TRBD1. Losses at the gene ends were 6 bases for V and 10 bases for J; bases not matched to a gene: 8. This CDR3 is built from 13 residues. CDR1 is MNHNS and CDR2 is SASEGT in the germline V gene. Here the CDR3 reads CASRMDRAGEQFF. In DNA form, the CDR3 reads TGTGCCAGCAGGATGGACAGGGCGGGAGAGCAGTTCTTC.

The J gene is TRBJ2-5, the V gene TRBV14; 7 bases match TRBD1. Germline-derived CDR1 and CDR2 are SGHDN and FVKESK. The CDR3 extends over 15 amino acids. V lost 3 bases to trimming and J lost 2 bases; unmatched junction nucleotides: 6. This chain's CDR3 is CASSQQRTGQETQYF. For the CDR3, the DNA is TGTGCCAGCAGCCAGCAGAGGACAGGACAAGAGACCCAGTACTTC. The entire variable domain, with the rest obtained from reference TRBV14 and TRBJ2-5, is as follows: EAGVTQFPSHSVIEKGQTVTLRCDPISGHDNLYWYRRVMGKEIKFLLHFVKESKQDESGMPNNRFLAERTGGTYSTLKVQPAELEDSGVYFCASSQQRTGQETQYFGPGTRLLVL.

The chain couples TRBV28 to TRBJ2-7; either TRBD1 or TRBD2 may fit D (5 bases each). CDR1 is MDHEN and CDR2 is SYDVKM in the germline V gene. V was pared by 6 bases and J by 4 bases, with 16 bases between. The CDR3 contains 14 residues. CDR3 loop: CASRVGTPNYEQYF. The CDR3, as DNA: TGTGCCAGCAGGGTGGGGACGCCCAATTACGAGCAGTACTTC.

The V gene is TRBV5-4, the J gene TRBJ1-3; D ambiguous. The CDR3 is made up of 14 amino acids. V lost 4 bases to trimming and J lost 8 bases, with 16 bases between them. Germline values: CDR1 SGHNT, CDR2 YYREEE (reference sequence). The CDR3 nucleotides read TGTGCCAGCAGCCTCGACAAAATCGGGTACACCATATATTTT. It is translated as CASSLDKIGYTIYF.

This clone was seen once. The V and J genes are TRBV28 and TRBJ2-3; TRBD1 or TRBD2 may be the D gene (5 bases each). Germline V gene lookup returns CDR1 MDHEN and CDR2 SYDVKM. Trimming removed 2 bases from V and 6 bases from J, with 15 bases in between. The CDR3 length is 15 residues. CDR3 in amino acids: CASSLTLGREDTQYF. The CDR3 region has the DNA TGTGCCAGCAGTTTAACTCTTGGCAGGGAGGATACGCAGTATTTT.

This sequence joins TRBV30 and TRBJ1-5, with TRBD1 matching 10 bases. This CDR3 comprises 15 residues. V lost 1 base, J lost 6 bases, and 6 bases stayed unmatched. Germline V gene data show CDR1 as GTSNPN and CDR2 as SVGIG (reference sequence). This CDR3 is CAWSEGQGRTQPQHF. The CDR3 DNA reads TGTGCCTGGAGTGAGGGACAGGGGCGGACTCAGCCCCAGCATTTT. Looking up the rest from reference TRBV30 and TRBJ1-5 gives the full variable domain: SQTIHQWPATLVQPVGSPLSLECTVEGTSNPNLYWYRQAAGRGLQLLFYSVGIGQISSEVPQNLSASRPQDRQFILSSKKLLLSDSGFYLCAWSEGQGRTQPQHFGDGTRLSIL.